One and the same sample provided the 27 T cell receptor beta chains below, sequenced in a study of early stage breast cancer tumors. Generated by immunoSEQ multiplex PCR, the TCRdb table keeps only in-frame clones and is missing some. In the table there are about 48,000 clones, 83% of which are singletons. Sequenced: blood. Every receptor here comes from a person aged 45 to 59 with breast cancer.

The sample holds a few counts of this clone. This chain uses TRBV5-8 with TRBJ2-4, with a weak D call TRBD2 (5 bases). CDR3 size: 14 residues. The germline gives CDR1 SGHTS, CDR2 YDEGEE. Trimming shortened V by 1 base and J by 5 bases, and 10 bases separated the two germline ends. The CDR3 reads CASSLIEGQNIQYF. The CDR3 DNA is TGTGCCAGCAGCTTGATTGAGGGCCAAAACATTCAGTACTTC.

The V call is TRBV19, the J call TRBJ1-1, with D uncertain. Germline-derived CDR1 and CDR2 are LNHDA and SQIVND (reference sequence). V lost 8 bases to trimming and J lost 3 bases, with 10 bases between them. The CDR3 has 12 residues. CDR3 protein: CASRARDTEAFF. In DNA, the CDR3 is TGTGCCAGTCGGGCGAGGGACACTGAAGCTTTCTTT.

This clone has a single count. The V gene is TRBV9, the J gene TRBJ2-5; D is unclear. Germline V gene data show CDR1 as SGDLS and CDR2 as YYNGEE. This CDR3 comprises 13 residues. Trimming left V 4 bases short and J 4 bases short, with 11 bases between. DNA for the CDR3: TGTGCCAGCAGCCCTTACCCTGGAGAGACCCAGTACTTC. It specifies CASSPYPGETQYF.

The CDR3 coding sequence is TGTGCCAGCAGCTTAGAAGCAGATACGCAGTATTTT. Amino acid sequence: CASSLEADTQYF. The V and J genes are TRBV11-3 and TRBJ2-3; no clear D. The CDR3 runs to 12 residues. Germline CDR1 is SGHNT and CDR2 is YENEEA. Trimming cost V 0 bases and J 4 bases, with 2 bases left between them.

The chain recombines TRBV27 with TRBJ2-1; no reliable D call. Trimming left V 0 bases short and J 5 bases short, with 11 bases between. The CDR3 consists of 15 residues. Germline CDR1 is MNHEY and CDR2 is SMNVEV (reference sequence). The CDR3 loop is CASSLSYLINNEQFF. The CDR3 DNA sequence: TGTGCCAGCAGTTTATCATATCTGATAAACAATGAGCAGTTCTTC.

The V gene is TRBV21-1, the J gene TRBJ1-2. TRBV21-1 is a pseudogene segment. CDR3 length: 14 residues. The CDR3 is CASSRFGWGYGYTF. In DNA, the CDR3 is TGTGCCAGCAGCCGGTTCGGTTGGGGTTATGGCTACACCTTC.

This clone was seen a single time. The chain employs TRBV30 and TRBJ2-7; 10 bases agree with TRBD1. This CDR3 has 15 residues. Germline trimming cut 4 bases from V and 1 base from J; bases unmatched to any gene: 7. Germline assignment: CDR1 GTSNPN and CDR2 SVGIG (reference sequence). CDR3 DNA: TGTGCCTGGAAAAAACCGGGACAGGGGTCCTACGAGCAGTACTTC. The encoded protein is CAWKKPGQGSYEQYF. The whole variable domain, filled in from reference TRBV30 and TRBJ2-7, reads SQTIHQWPATLVQPVGSPLSLECTVEGTSNPNLYWYRQAAGRGLQLLFYSVGIGQISSEVPQNLSASRPQDRQFILSSKKLLLSDSGFYLCAWKKPGQGSYEQYFGPGTRLTVT.

The J gene is TRBJ2-6, the V gene TRBV19; no clear D gene. CDR1 and CDR2 from the germline V gene are LNHDA and SQIVND (reference sequence). The V and J ends lost 1 base and 0 bases respectively, with 4 bases between them. This CDR3 comprises 15 residues. CDR3 protein: CASSIGLSGANVLTF. In DNA form, the CDR3 reads TGTGCCAGTAGTATAGGACTCTCTGGGGCCAACGTCCTGACTTTC.

The V call is TRBV27, the J call TRBJ1-2, with D tentatively TRBD1 (5 bases). The ends were cut back, 4 bases at V and 6 bases at J, with 9 bases in the middle. The CDR3 runs 12 residues. The germline gives CDR1 MNHEY, CDR2 SMNVEV (reference sequence). Written as DNA, the CDR3 is TGTGCCAGCAGTTCCGGGACGAATGGCTACACCTTC. This codes for CASSSGTNGYTF.

This chain links TRBV7-9 with TRBJ2-1; the match to TRBD2 covers 11 bases. V lost 2 bases to trimming and J lost 2 bases; unmatched junction nucleotides: 2. Germline V gives CDR1 SEHNR, CDR2 FQNEAQ (reference sequence). This CDR3 has 16 residues. In DNA, the CDR3 is TGTGCCAGCAGCTTACGGGGACTAGCGGCCTACAATGAGCAGTTCTTC. This gives the protein CASSLRGLAAYNEQFF.

The chain uses TRBV10-3 and TRBJ1-4; 7 bases align to TRBD1. Germline values: CDR1 ENHRY, CDR2 SYGVKD. This CDR3 region has 13 residues. J lost 8 bases, V lost 5 bases, and 5 bases had no gene match. CDR3 protein: CAISRQGGEKLFF. The CDR3 DNA follows: TGTGCCATCAGTCGACAGGGTGGGGAAAAACTGTTTTTT.

The chain uses TRBV7-9 and TRBJ2-7; D perhaps matches TRBD2 (6 bases). V shed 3 bases and J shed 4 bases, with 13 bases lying between them. Germline-derived CDR1 and CDR2 are SEHNR and FQNEAQ (reference sequence). This CDR3 region has 14 residues. This CDR3 reads CASSFGGFLYEQYF. CDR3 nucleotide sequence: TGTGCCAGCAGCTTTGGGGGGTTTTTGTACGAGCAGTACTTC.

This sequence joins TRBV29-1 and TRBJ1-1; D is uncertain. V was shortened by 6 bases and J by 10 bases, with 21 bases between the two germline ends. The CDR3 is 13 amino acids. CDR1 is SQVTM and CDR2 is ANQGSEA in the germline V gene. For the CDR3, the DNA is TGCAGCGTGGGCGAGGGAGGCCGCCGCGGAGCTTTCTTT. Residues: CSVGEGGRRGAFF.

The gene calls are TRBV19 and TRBJ1-5; D uncertain. The CDR3 spans 16 residues. The V end was cut by 3 bases, the J end by 0 bases, with 12 bases between. CDR1 is LNHDA and CDR2 is SQIVND in the germline V gene (reference sequence). CDR3: CASSMSVGNSNQPQHF. CDR3 nucleotides: TGTGCCAGTAGTATGTCTGTCGGGAATAGCAATCAGCCCCAGCATTTT.

This sequence joins TRBV11-2 and TRBJ2-3; the match to TRBD1 covers 12 bases. This CDR3 region has 16 residues. The trim removed 5 bases at V and 5 bases at J, leaving 8 bases unmatched. The germline V gene has CDR1 SGHAT and CDR2 FQNNGV. Here the CDR3 reads CASSRRDRGRGDTQYF. Here the CDR3 DNA reads TGTGCCAGCAGCCGCCGGGACAGGGGGCGCGGAGATACGCAGTATTTT.

This clone came up a few times. The J gene is TRBJ1-3, the V gene TRBV2; D uncertain. Germline V CDR1 and CDR2: SNHLY, FYNNEI. The CDR3 is 14 residues long. The germline V and J ends were trimmed by 3 bases and 0 bases, with 6 bases remaining between them. The CDR3 region has the DNA TGTGCCAGCAGTGACCGGACCTCTGGAAACACCATATATTTT. It codes for CASSDRTSGNTIYF.

V usage is TRBV5-5 and J usage is TRBJ2-7; TRBD1 is a possible D gene (6 bases). Trimming took 1 base from V and 4 from J, leaving 18 bases between them. Germline CDR1 is SGHKS and CDR2 is YYEKEE (reference sequence). The CDR3 spans 16 residues. The CDR3 region has the DNA TGTGCCAGCAGCTTGAGGGCAGGGGAGTATTTGTACGAGCAGTACTTC. Residues: CASSLRAGEYLYEQYF.

The chain joins TRBV2 to TRBJ2-5, with D unclear. The CDR3 has 14 residues. Germline CDR1 reads SNHLY; CDR2 reads FYNNEI. V was cut by 8 bases and J by 0 bases, with 13 bases left in between. The CDR3 DNA reads as TGTGCCAGCTCGGATAGTAGGTACCAAGAGACCCAGTACTTC. Translating gives CASSDSRYQETQYF.

This clone is a singleton in its sample. This chain links TRBV11-2 with TRBJ2-3; 7 bases match TRBD2. Germline values: CDR1 SGHAT, CDR2 FQNNGV. V shed 1 base and J 1 base; nucleotides not matched to a gene: 8. The CDR3 runs 17 residues. CDR3: CASSLVRASGRTDTQYF. As DNA, the CDR3 is TGTGCCAGCAGCTTAGTAAGAGCTAGCGGACGCACAGATACGCAGTATTTT.

The chain carries TRBV2 and TRBJ1-5; a weak D match, TRBD1 (6 bases). The length of the CDR3 is 13 residues. Germline V gene lookup returns CDR1 SNHLY and CDR2 FYNNEI. V was trimmed by 7 bases and J by 5 bases, leaving 12 bases between them. CDR3 in amino acids: CASTRDIDQPQHF. The CDR3 region has the DNA TGTGCCAGCACCCGGGACATAGATCAGCCCCAGCATTTT.

The rearrangement links TRBV28 to TRBJ2-5; 7 nucleotides line up with TRBD2. Trimming took 2 bases from V and 2 from J; bases not matched to a gene: 17. This CDR3 is 19 amino acids long. Germline V gives CDR1 MDHEN, CDR2 SYDVKM. The CDR3, as DNA: TGTGCCAGCAGTTTAGGGGGGGTCCGGTCCGAGGAGGAGCAAGAGACCCAGTACTTC. It translates to CASSLGGVRSEEEQETQYF.

V is TRBV11-2 and J is TRBJ2-5; TRBD1 matches 11 bases. The CDR3 has 14 amino acids. The ends lost 5 bases at V and 3 bases at J; junction bases unmatched: 2. Germline values: CDR1 SGHAT, CDR2 FQNNGV. The CDR3 spells CASSEGQGEETQYF. CDR3 coding DNA: TGTGCCAGCAGCGAGGGACAGGGGGAAGAGACCCAGTACTTC.

This clone has only one observation. The rearrangement uses TRBV10-3 and TRBJ1-1; TRBD1 might be the D (6 bases). Trimming removed 10 bases from V and 8 bases from J, with 20 bases in between. Germline lookup yields CDR1 ENHRY and CDR2 SYGVKD. The CDR3 covers 13 residues. This CDR3 reads CATKLDTGTEAFF. Written as DNA, the CDR3 is TGTGCCACCAAATTAGATACCGGGACAGAAGCTTTCTTT.

The CDR3: CASSLGSGWDTEAFF. The CDR3 nucleotides are TGTGCCAGCAGCTTGGGATCGGGTTGGGACACTGAAGCTTTCTTT. The J gene is TRBJ1-1, the V gene TRBV5-8, with D hard to call. The CDR3 is 15 residues long. V was shortened by 0 bases and J by 3 bases, with 12 bases between the two germline ends. In germline, CDR1 is SGHTS, CDR2 YDEGEE.

This chain links TRBV5-5 with TRBJ1-1; perhaps TRBD1 as D (6 bases). The CDR3 totals 15 residues. Trimming stripped 4 bases from V and 0 bases from J, with 13 bases between. Germline V lookup: CDR1 SGHKS, CDR2 YYEKEE (reference sequence). The CDR3 sequence: CASSAHRALNTEAFF. The CDR3 nucleotides read TGTGCCAGCAGCGCACACAGGGCCCTGAACACTGAAGCTTTCTTT. The variable domain in full, with the rest retrieved from reference TRBV5-5 and TRBJ1-1, is DAGVTQSPTHLIKTRGQQVTLRCSPISGHKSVSWYQQVLGQGPQFIFQYYEKEERGRGNFPDRFSARQFPNYSSELNVNALLLGDSALYLCASSAHRALNTEAFFGQGTRLTVV.

CDR3 loop: CASSFAGNTEAFF. The CDR3 region has the DNA TGTGCCAGCAGCTTCGCCGGGAACACTGAAGCTTTCTTT. The J gene is TRBJ1-1, the V gene TRBV7-9, with D unresolved. CDR3 length: 13 amino acids. The V and J ends lost 3 bases and 1 base respectively, with 6 bases between them. Germline V lookup: CDR1 SEHNR, CDR2 FQNEAQ (reference sequence).

The CDR3 sequence is CASSLADIAKNIQYF. The CDR3 DNA reads as TGTGCCAGCAGTTTAGCTGATATAGCCAAAAACATTCAGTACTTC. This chain links TRBV28 with TRBJ2-4; no clear D. The CDR3 covers 15 residues. V lost 2 bases and J lost 0, with 8 bases in between. Germline V CDR1 and CDR2: MDHEN, SYDVKM.